This is a list of T cell receptor beta chains from one sample in a study of radiotherapy plus CTLA-4 blockade in lung cancer. Using immunoSEQ multiplex PCR, the repertoire was profiled, and TCRdb retains in-frame clones only, with some absent. The sample yields 25,000 to 35,000 clones, approximately 79% seen once. Sequencing was performed on peripheral blood, taken from a patient treated with radiotherapy plus ipilimumab. These receptor sequences come from a human donor with non-small cell lung cancer who had stable disease on radiotherapy plus ipilimumab. The CDR3 runs from the conserved cysteine through the conserved F or W. The D gene is left open where the match is weak. Clone size is given for some rows only: seen once, a few or many times, or a class if the clone is expanded.

d_call	v_call	clone_size	j_call	cdr3_aa	cdr3_nt
NA	TRBV27	once	TRBJ1-5	CASSSFLRGGSWPQHF	TGTGCCAGCAGTTCCTTTCTCAGGGGAGGGTCGTGGCCCCAGCATTTT
NA	TRBV29-1	NA	TRBJ1-2	CSVLSGMDGYTF	TGCAGCGTTCTAAGTGGTATGGATGGCTACACCTTC
NA	TRBV6-6	medium-sized	TRBJ1-4	CASSPDSNEKLFF	TGTGCCAGCAGTCCGGACAGCAATGAAAAACTGTTTTTT
NA	TRBV2	NA	TRBJ1-2	CASSEGGEYYGYTF	TGTGCCAGCAGTGAAGGGGGCGAGTACTATGGCTACACCTTC
TRBD1	TRBV4-2	NA	TRBJ1-4	CASSQERGTGDEKLFF	TGTGCCAGCAGCCAAGAACGAGGGACAGGGGATGAAAAACTGTTTTTT
NA	TRBV4-2	NA	TRBJ2-5	CASSQDGQGGETQYF	TGTGCCAGCAGCCAAGATGGACAGGGAGGGGAGACCCAGTACTTC
NA	TRBV30	NA	TRBJ2-7	CAWSVLGDGSYEQYF	TGTGCCTGGAGTGTTCTGGGGGACGGGTCCTACGAGCAGTACTTC
NA	TRBV2	few	TRBJ1-2	CASSESGNSGYTF	TGTGCCAGCAGTGAATCTGGGAATTCTGGCTACACCTTC
NA	TRBV10-3	NA	TRBJ2-1	CAISASGFGGEQFF	TGTGCCATCAGTGCTAGTGGGTTTGGGGGTGAGCAGTTCTTC
NA	TRBV5-4	once	TRBJ2-3	CASSSSTDTQYF	TGTGCCAGCAGCTCTAGCACAGATACGCAGTATTTT
NA	TRBV9	NA	TRBJ2-2	CASKRDSNGELFF	TGTGCCAGCAAAAGGGATTCTAACGGGGAGCTGTTTTTT
NA	TRBV29-1	NA	TRBJ2-5	CSVGDGFQETQYF	TGCAGCGTCGGGGACGGGTTCCAAGAGACCCAGTACTTC
TRBD1	TRBV5-1	NA	TRBJ2-7	CASSSPGQGLIEQYF	TGCGCCAGCAGTTCCCCGGGACAGGGATTAATCGAGCAGTACTTC
NA	TRBV27	NA	TRBJ2-5	CASSFGPGTRAYF	NA
NA	TRBV19	few	TRBJ1-2	CASSPTGYGYTF	TGTGCCAGTAGCCCGACAGGATATGGCTACACCTTC
TRBD1	TRBV30	NA	TRBJ1-3	CAWSVNRGRGNTIYF	TGTGCCTGGAGTGTGAACAGGGGACGTGGAAACACCATATATTTT
NA	TRBV18	NA	TRBJ1-2	CASSPLSGEPDGYTF	TGTGCCAGCTCACCTCTTTCAGGGGAACCTGATGGCTACACCTTC
NA	TRBV4-1	NA	TRBJ1-4	CASRGAGPLGNEKLFF	TGCGCCAGCAGGGGGGCAGGACCGTTGGGTAATGAAAAACTGTTTTTT
TRBD1	TRBV10-1	NA	TRBJ1-1	CASTPTGNAEAFF	TGCGCCAGCACTCCGACAGGGAATGCTGAAGCTTTCTTT
TRBD1	TRBV5-7	NA	TRBJ2-7	CASSLVLFFRTGTCEEQYF	TGTGCCAGCAGCTTGGTTTTATTTTTCCGGACAGGGACGTGTGAGGAGCAGTACTTC
TRBD1	TRBV29-1	few	TRBJ1-5	CSAGTVQGPQHF	TGCAGCGCGGGGACAGTCCAAGGGCCCCAGCATTTT
NA	TRBV9	NA	TRBJ1-1	CASSVGVKQGGTEAFF	TGTGCCAGCAGCGTTGGGGTTAAACAGGGCGGCACTGAAGCTTTCTTT
TRBD1	TRBV6-6	NA	TRBJ1-2	CASRQGPNYGYTF	TGTGCCAGCAGACAGGGGCCAAACTATGGCTACACCTTC
NA	TRBV2	NA	TRBJ2-7	CASNMGRDEQYF	TGTGCCAGCAACATGGGACGGGACGAGCAGTACTTC
TRBD2	TRBV7-6	NA	TRBJ2-7	CASSPGTSGGLPYEQYF	TGTGCCAGCAGCCCTGGGACTAGCGGGGGGTTACCCTACGAGCAGTACTTC
NA	TRBV5-6	NA	TRBJ2-6	CASSSLKIPGANVLTF	TGTGCCAGCAGCTCCTTGAAGATTCCGGGGGCCAACGTCCTGACTTTC
NA	TRBV7-6	large	TRBJ2-2	CASSHNTAGTGELFF	TGTGCCAGCAGCCATAACACCGCGGGTACCGGGGAGCTGTTTTTT
TRBD1	TRBV7-6	NA	TRBJ2-1	CASSLDFSLFGDRRYNEQFF	TGTGCCAGCAGCTTAGACTTTAGCCTTTTTGGGGACAGGCGGTACAATGAGCAGTTCTTC
TRBD2	TRBV19	NA	TRBJ2-1	CASSRAGETYNEQFF	TGTGCCAGTAGTCGAGCGGGGGAGACCTACAATGAGCAGTTCTTC
NA	TRBV6-5	NA	TRBJ1-1	CASSYKLATEAFF	TGTGCCAGCAGTTACAAGTTGGCGACTGAAGCTTTCTTT
NA	TRBV5-6	NA	TRBJ1-2	CASSRERGNYGYTF	TGTGCCAGCAGCCGCGAAAGGGGGAACTATGGCTACACCTTC
NA	TRBV19	NA	TRBJ2-6	CASSKTGSADGANVLTF	TGTGCCAGTAGTAAAACAGGGTCTGCTGATGGGGCCAACGTCCTGACTTTC
TRBD1	TRBV18	NA	TRBJ2-5	CASSPLRTGEETQYF	TGTGCCAGCTCACCACTTAGGACAGGGGAAGAGACCCAGTACTTC
TRBD1	TRBV13	NA	TRBJ1-1	CASSPEGADRRSEAFF	TGTGCCAGCAGCCCCGAGGGGGCAGACCGGCGCTCTGAAGCTTTCTTT
TRBD1	TRBV19	NA	TRBJ2-2	CASSRQGLRGNTGELFF	TGTGCCAGTTCACGACAGGGGTTGAGAGGGAACACCGGGGAGCTGTTTTTT
NA	TRBV5-4	NA	TRBJ2-6	CASRSSGANVLTF	TGTGCCAGCAGGAGCTCTGGGGCCAACGTCCTGACTTTC
NA	TRBV18	once	TRBJ1-3	CASSRERSGNTIYF	TGTGCCAGCTCACGAGAACGCTCTGGAAACACCATATATTTT
NA	TRBV5-1	NA	TRBJ2-1	CASSSINEQFF	TGCGCCAGCAGCTCCATCAATGAGCAGTTCTTC
NA	TRBV28	NA	TRBJ1-6	CASSFGGHSPLHF	TGTGCCAGCAGTTTCGGGGGTCATTCACCCCTCCACTTT
TRBD1	TRBV19	NA	TRBJ1-1	CASSIRQGVNTEAFF	TGTGCCAGTAGTATCCGACAGGGGGTCAACACTGAAGCTTTCTTT
TRBD2	TRBV6-4	NA	TRBJ2-1	CASSGLAGGNEQFF	TGTGCCAGCAGCGGACTAGCGGGGGGGAATGAGCAGTTCTTC
NA	TRBV29-1	NA	TRBJ1-1	CSVKNTEAFF	TGCAGCGTAAAGAACACTGAAGCTTTCTTT
NA	TRBV29-1	NA	TRBJ1-2	CSVEGSRYGYTF	TGCAGCGTTGAAGGCAGCCGCTATGGCTACACCTTC
NA	TRBV11-2	NA	TRBJ1-3	CASSLSGVSSGNTIYF	TGTGCCAGCAGCTTATCAGGGGTTAGCTCTGGAAACACCATATATTTT
TRBD1	TRBV12-5	NA	TRBJ1-5	CASGPLGQAGQPQHF	TGTGCTAGTGGACCCCTAGGACAGGCAGGTCAGCCCCAGCATTTT
TRBD1	TRBV5-1	NA	TRBJ1-4	CASQRTGINEKLFF	TGCGCCAGCCAACGGACAGGAATTAATGAAAAACTGTTTTTT
TRBD1	TRBV28	NA	TRBJ1-2	CASSSLRGTAANYGYTF	TGTGCCAGCAGTTCCCTCCGGGGGACAGCAGCTAACTATGGCTACACCTTC
NA	TRBV7-2	NA	TRBJ1-6	CASSSLRSYNSPLHF	TGTGCCAGCAGCTCCCTCCGCTCCTATAATTCACCCCTCCACTTT
NA	TRBV10-3	NA	TRBJ2-5	CAISEGTRGQETQYF	TGTGCCATCAGTGAGGGGACGCGGGGCCAAGAGACCCAGTACTTC
NA	TRBV19	NA	TRBJ1-1	CASTPGQQNTEAFF	TGTGCCAGTACCCCCGGACAGCAGAACACTGAAGCTTTCTTT
TRBD2	TRBV4-3	NA	TRBJ2-1	CASSRSSGYNEQFF	TGCGCCAGCAGCCGGTCTAGCGGGTACAATGAGCAGTTCTTC
NA	TRBV5-5	NA	TRBJ1-3	CASSPYREGNTIYF	TGTGCCAGCAGCCCGTACAGGGAAGGGAACACCATATATTTT
TRBD1	TRBV7-2	NA	TRBJ2-3	CASSPSYDRVATDTQYF	TGTGCCAGCAGCCCTTCCTACGACAGGGTTGCCACAGATACGCAGTATTTT
TRBD1	TRBV9	NA	TRBJ1-4	CASSEGDGTADEKLFF	TGTGCCAGCAGCGAGGGGGACGGGACAGCCGACGAAAAACTGTTTTTT
TRBD1	TRBV7-8	NA	TRBJ1-4	CASSLNSGTGGEKLFF	TGTGCCAGCAGCTTAAATTCCGGGACAGGGGGTGAAAAACTGTTTTTT
TRBD1	TRBV28	NA	TRBJ1-1	CASSSQGVGSAFF	TGTGCCAGCAGTTCCCAGGGGGTTGGGTCAGCTTTCTTT
NA	TRBV6-5	once	TRBJ2-5	CATEGSQETQYF	TGTGCCACCGAGGGGTCCCAAGAGACCCAGTACTTC
NA	TRBV7-9	NA	TRBJ1-5	CASSPGQLNQPQHF	TGTGCCAGCAGCCCAGGACAGCTGAATCAGCCCCAGCATTTT
TRBD1	TRBV10-3	NA	TRBJ1-2	CATSGTGGVSYGYTF	TGTGCCACCTCTGGGACAGGGGGCGTTAGTTATGGCTACACCTTC
TRBD1	TRBV5-4	NA	TRBJ1-1	CASSLVSGGVEAFF	TGTGCCAGCAGCTTGGTCTCAGGGGGGGTCGAAGCTTTCTTT